A single TCR beta chain is shown here with its context. The antigen is unknown. The data derive from a study of long-term antiretroviral therapy in people with HIV. The assay used was immunoSEQ (version v3.0), run at survey level. Data came from immunoSEQ multiplex PCR; TCRdb stores just in-frame clones and leaves some out. The sample lists around 16,000 clones; about 78% were seen once. The study's findings and limits: Whichever time point was examined, clones expanded before ART dominated the repertoire. Specimens of blood were obtained during about 2004 to 2017, possibly under older ART regimens. Among HIV repertoires, CDR3 length ranges were narrower than those of controls.

Germline V gene sequence: CDR1 MNHEY, CDR2 SVGAGI. The CDR3 covers 16 residues. Deletions cut 0 bases from V and 9 bases from J, with 15 bases between. Held in samples before DNA extraction were roughly 1-10 million cryopreserved PBMC. The chain uses TRBV6-5 and TRBJ1-6; tentative D call: TRBD1 (6 bases). The TCR was taken from a middle-aged woman with HIV. The sample consisted of unsorted PBMCs, taken approximately 3.4 years after starting antiretroviral therapy. The CDR3: CASSYSNGGLGSPLHF. CDR3 DNA sequence: TGTGCCAGCAGTTACTCGAATGGGGGGCTAGGTTCACCCCTCCACTTT.